This T cell receptor (beta chain) was sequenced for a study of shared T cell receptors in the human thymus (dated by TCRdb to the early 2020s). Background on the whole study: The study examined how the human thymus generates shared, self-reactive T-cell receptor alpha chains.

The CDR3 numbers 16 residues from cysteine through phenylalanine. CDR3 DNA only is kept here, 48 bases in frame from base 1. CDR1 and CDR2, per the germline V gene, are KGHSH and LQKENI. V is reduced by 4 bases and J by 3 bases, leaving a spacing of 19 bases between them. Comment on this clone: The target of this receptor is not known. Base qualities are not recorded, but no much larger clone differs from it by a single base.

The library relied on the immunoSEQ multiplex PCR assay. In its TCRdb copy, this immuneACCESS table keeps in-frame sequences only and misses some clones. Where compared with another copy, unresolved V genes explain less than half of these, and the others have no known cause. This sample lists 640,000 or so clones; about 89% were detected once. The ten biggest clones cover 0.0094% of the sample. The same sample was also studied in work on human thymus T cells. The second investigation adds: Donors were immunologically healthy infants undergoing open corrective cardiac surgery for congenital heart defects in Finland. Thymus tissue was obtained as surgical resects removed during corrective cardiac surgery. V and J gene segment usage appeared biased in both thymic and peripheral blood repertoires. The related research found that thymic TCR repertoires overlapped highly between unrelated individuals. The study used under 10 infant thymus samples plus four related peripheral blood samples to characterize TCR alpha and beta repertoires. The cohort included a handful of male and a couple of female infants, with donor ages spanning 7 to 244 days. Thymocytes were freed from the tissue by mechanical means and kept at -70 degrees C as pellets of roughly 9-34 million cells. Genomic DNA was extracted from frozen cell pellets with a QIAsymphony instrument. The immunoSEQ multiplex PCR assay was used to amplify the TCRB and TCRAD loci from a standardized amount of quality-controlled genomic DNA. The V(D)J region was spanned by amplicons of a length sufficient to cover the CDR3 and to identify V and J genes. The commercial immunoSEQ service was used to sequence amplicons on an Illumina platform. Primer bias and sequencing errors were corrected as previously described, and TCRAD and TCRB were defined on the basis of the IMGT database. The repertoires were analysed using immunoSEQ Analyzer 3.0 and VDJTools for basic statistics, V/J segment usage, diversity estimates, rarefaction and pairwise overlap. Chao1, ChaoE, Efron-Thisted, Shannon and inverse Simpson indices were used to estimate diversity, which was also estimated on datasets down-sampled to the smallest sample. Repertoire overlap used strict matching of CDR3 nucleotide sequence, V gene and J gene, with Jaccard-based multidimensional scaling clustering. Thymus samples yielded on average around 810,000 unique TCRB clonotypes, compared with some 89,000 from blood samples.

This TCR was recovered from a boy under three years old with a congenital heart defect. Donor details come from another sample of the same person, matched by shared clones. The rearranged segments are TRBV18 and TRBJ2-7, with TRBD2 perhaps the D gene, on 6 matching bases. The sample taken for sequencing was thymocytes. The CDR3 loop reads CASSHDTGTFYYEQYF. The bases read TGTGCCAGCTCACACGATACCGGGACTTTTTACTACGAGCAGTACTTC.